The 13 T cell receptor beta chains presented below share a single source sample, sequenced in a study of cytomegalovirus exposure and HLA in healthy donors. Produced via immunoSEQ multiplex PCR; TCRdb's table is partial and in-frame only. This table has some 88,000 clones, approximately 96% appearing once. The material sequenced was PBMCs. These receptors were taken from a man in his late teens or twenties in good health and CMV-seronegative.

CDR3 residues: CASSESTEQEQYF. The CDR3 DNA reads TGCGCCAGCAGTGAGTCGACGGAACAGGAGCAGTACTTC. The V gene is TRBV10-1, the J gene TRBJ2-7, with no clear D. Germline CDR1 reads WNHNN; CDR2 reads SYGVQD (reference sequence). The CDR3 is 13 amino acids. V shed 0 bases and J shed 7 bases, with 10 bases lying between them.

The gene calls are TRBV7-2 and TRBJ2-5, with TRBD2 identical over 10 bases. Unmatched junction bases numbered 6, after V lost 1 base and J lost 4 bases. Germline assignment: CDR1 SGHTA and CDR2 FQGNSA. The CDR3 has 16 amino acids. The CDR3 sequence is CASSLGLTSGRETQYF. CDR3 DNA: TGTGCCAGCAGCTTAGGGTTGACTAGCGGGCGAGAGACCCAGTACTTC.

This chain links TRBV18 with TRBJ1-1; 9 bases fit TRBD1. V lost 7 bases, J lost 5 bases, and 11 bases stayed unmatched. The CDR3 has 15 residues. CDR1 is KGHSH and CDR2 is LQKENI in the germline V gene. The CDR3 nucleotides are TGTGCCAGCTTACAAGGGACAGGGTTTATGACTGAAGCTTTCTTT. Translated: CASLQGTGFMTEAFF.

V and J are TRBV5-5 and TRBJ2-5, with D unresolved. Trimming removed 0 bases from V and 5 bases from J, with 14 bases in between. The CDR3 contains 15 residues. The germline V gene has CDR1 SGHKS and CDR2 YYEKEE (reference sequence). The CDR3 nucleotides are TGTGCCAGCAGCTTGGTTACCGGTTCTCCGGAGACCCAGTACTTC. It codes for CASSLVTGSPETQYF.

This chain joins TRBV2 and TRBJ1-1; tentative D call: TRBD1 (6 bases). Trimming took off 10 bases at V and 0 bases at J, with 12 bases between the two ends. Germline-derived CDR1 and CDR2 are SNHLY and FYNNEI. The CDR3 has 13 residues. CDR3 in DNA: TGTGCCAACAACAGGGACATGAACACTGAAGCTTTCTTT. This translates into CANNRDMNTEAFF.

The rearrangement joins TRBV5-1 to TRBJ2-6, with 7 bases fitting TRBD1. The CDR3 spans 16 residues. Unmatched junction bases numbered 8, after V lost 4 bases and J lost 4 bases. From germline, CDR1 is SGHRS and CDR2 YFSETQ. The chain's CDR3 is CASSGGQAAGANVLTF. The CDR3 DNA sequence: TGCGCCAGCAGCGGAGGACAGGCGGCAGGGGCCAACGTCCTGACTTTC.

CDR3 in amino acids: CASRNWGGGYTF. CDR3 nucleotides: TGTGCCAGCAGAAACTGGGGGGGCGGCTACACCTTC. This chain links TRBV28 with TRBJ1-2, with TRBD1 as a possible D gene (6 bases). The CDR3 contains 12 residues. The V end lost 6 bases, the J end lost 8 bases, and 13 bases lay between the germline ends. Per germline, CDR1 MDHEN and CDR2 SYDVKM.

CDR3 amino acids: CASSWQAGTSGSTDTQYF. The CDR3 nucleotides read TGCGCCAGCAGCTGGCAGGCAGGGACTAGCGGCAGCACAGATACGCAGTATTTT. The V gene is TRBV5-1, the J gene TRBJ2-3; 11 bases are shared with TRBD2. The V and J ends lost 3 bases and 0 bases, in that order; junction bases with no gene match: 9. Germline V CDR1 and CDR2: SGHRS, YFSETQ. The CDR3 totals 18 residues.

V is TRBV10-1 and J is TRBJ2-5; 8 nucleotides agree with TRBD2. In germline, CDR1 is WNHNN, CDR2 SYGVQD (reference sequence). This CDR3 contains 14 residues. The V segment lost 3 bases and the J segment 5 bases; nucleotides outside the gene matches: 5. The CDR3 is CASSDSRLAETQYF. The CDR3 region has the DNA TGCGCCAGCAGTGACTCGAGACTAGCGGAGACCCAGTACTTC.

The chain employs TRBV28 and TRBJ2-2; perhaps TRBD1 as D (6 bases). Germline-derived CDR1 and CDR2 are MDHEN and SYDVKM. The CDR3 loop spans 15 amino acids. Trimming took off 2 bases at V and 4 bases at J, with 11 bases between the two ends. This CDR3 reads CASSLRGGGTGELFF. As DNA, the CDR3 is TGTGCCAGCAGTTTAAGAGGGGGTGGCACCGGGGAGCTGTTTTTT.

The rearrangement joins TRBV27 to TRBJ1-4; D ambiguous. The CDR3 covers 16 residues. The germline gives CDR1 MNHEY, CDR2 SMNVEV (reference sequence). V lost 2 bases, J lost 6 bases, and 16 bases lay in between. The CDR3 protein is CASSLIAEPKYEKLFF. The CDR3 coding sequence is TGTGCCAGCAGTTTAATTGCGGAGCCCAAGTATGAAAAACTGTTTTTT.

V and J are TRBV11-3 and TRBJ2-5, with D possibly matching TRBD2 (6 bases). The CDR3 length is 13 residues. Germline lookup yields CDR1 SGHNT and CDR2 YENEEA. The V end was cut by 5 bases, the J end by 2 bases, with 9 bases between. The CDR3 loop is CASSARGQETQYF. The DNA of the CDR3 is TGTGCCAGCAGCGCCCGGGGGCAAGAGACCCAGTACTTC. Looking up the rest from reference TRBV11-3 and TRBJ2-5 gives the full variable domain: EAGVVQSPRYKIIEKKQPVAFWCNPISGHNTLYWYLQNLGQGPELLIRYENEEAVDDSQLPKDRFSAERLKGVDSTLKIQPAELGDSAVYLCASSARGQETQYFGPGTRLLVL.

Regarding this clone: Germline is not matched at one junction end, which may reflect a read error. The chain employs TRBV4-1 and TRBJ2-2; possibly TRBD2 for D (6 bases). There are 16 residues in the CDR3. Germline lookup yields CDR1 MGHRA and CDR2 YSYEKL. DNA of the CDR3: TGCGCCAGCCGCCACTTAACCGGGAGTCGCACCGGGGAGCTGTTTTTT. Its protein product is CASRHLTGSRTGELFF.